The 19 T cell receptor beta chains listed next were all sequenced from one sample in a study of T-cell memory formation after mild COVID-19. TCRdb reprocessed the 5' RACE reads with MiXCR, giving one entry per CDR3 protein. The sample holds some 57,000 distinct CDR3 sequences, more than 10% seen once. Sequencing used PBMCs or a T cell subset sorted from them (not recorded which). The source is a young man who had mild COVID-19 (a few samples of this study predate the infection). Cell type and time point are not known.

The genes are TRBV6-5 and TRBJ2-2; the D is unclear. Germline CDR1 MNHEY, CDR2 SVGAGI. This CDR3 contains 15 residues. Trimming removed 6 bases at V and 0 bases at J, with 11 bases between. Here the CDR3 reads CASSPSVPNTGELFF. CDR3 sequence (DNA): TGTGCCAGCAGCCCATCGGTCCCGAACACCGGGGAGCTGTTTTTT.

In this sample, this clonotype turned up a few times. V usage is TRBV28 and J usage is TRBJ1-5; D is uncertain. In germline, CDR1 is MDHEN, CDR2 SYDVKM. CDR3 length: 12 amino acids. Trimming took 3 bases from V and 7 from J, leaving 7 bases between them. CDR3 DNA sequence: TGTGCCAGCAGTTTCTCCGGGCAGCCCCAGCATTTT. The encoded protein is CASSFSGQPQHF.

At least ten counts were recorded for this clonotype. The CDR3 loop is CASSLDYNEQFF. The CDR3 coding sequence is TGTGCCAGCAGCCTCGACTACAATGAGCAGTTCTTC. The chain is built from TRBV7-9 and TRBJ2-1; D remains unclear. The CDR3 runs to 12 residues. The germline V gene has CDR1 SEHNR and CDR2 FQNEAQ (reference sequence). With 5 bases removed from V and 3 bases from J, the gap between germline ends came to 5 bases.

This clonotype was seen at least ten times. The gene calls are TRBV7-2 and TRBJ2-3; 11 nucleotides line up with TRBD1. In germline, CDR1 is SGHTA, CDR2 FQGNSA. CDR3 size: 15 residues. V shed 6 bases, J shed 5 bases, and the junction held 7 bases outside the gene matches. In DNA, the CDR3 is TGTGCCAGCAGACGAACCGGGACAGGGGGAGATACGCAGTATTTT. This translates into CASRRTGTGGDTQYF.

This clonotype was seen a few times. The chain joins TRBV28 to TRBJ1-3; D ambiguous. With 6 bases removed from V and 0 bases from J, the gap between germline ends came to 9 bases. Germline V lookup: CDR1 MDHEN, CDR2 SYDVKM. The CDR3 covers 14 residues. The CDR3 here is CASRTSSSGNTIYF. Written as DNA, the CDR3 is TGTGCCAGCAGGACGTCCTCCTCTGGAAACACCATATATTTT.

This clonotype was found a few times. V is TRBV7-6 and J is TRBJ2-3; D might be TRBD2 (5 bases). The CDR3 has 17 amino acids. The V gene lost 3 bases and the J gene lost 4 bases, with 20 bases spanning the gap. CDR1 is SGHVS and CDR2 is FNYEAQ in the germline V gene. In nucleotides, the CDR3 is TGTGCCAGCAGCTTCACACGGATACTAGGTCACGCAGATACGCAGTATTTT. It yields the protein CASSFTRILGHADTQYF.

This clonotype came up a few times. The chain uses TRBV20-1 and TRBJ2-7, with 7 bases lining up with TRBD2. Germline loops: CDR1 DFQATT, CDR2 SNEGSKA (reference sequence). With V trimmed by 7 bases and J by 0 bases, 9 bases remained unmatched. The CDR3 totals 14 residues. Here the CDR3 reads CSVAGGGSSYEQYV. The CDR3 region has the DNA TGCAGTGTCGCCGGCGGGGGTAGCTCCTACGAGCAGTACGTC.

The chain recombines TRBV20-1 with TRBJ2-5, with no clear D. The CDR3 length is 11 residues. Germline CDR1 is DFQATT and CDR2 is SNEGSKA (reference sequence). V lost 8 bases, J lost 4 bases, and 11 bases lay in between. The CDR3 nucleotides read TGCAGTCCGAGGTGGGCAGAGACCCAGTACTTC. Translating gives CSPRWAETQYF.

This clonotype was detected many times. This chain joins TRBV28 and TRBJ2-3; the match to TRBD2 covers 14 bases. Germline CDR1 and CDR2: MDHEN and SYDVKM. The V and J ends lost 6 bases and 5 bases, in that order; junction bases with no gene match: 4. This CDR3 spans 15 amino acids. CDR3 in amino acids: CASSGTSGGQDTQYF. The CDR3 DNA reads TGTGCCAGCAGCGGGACTAGCGGGGGACAAGATACGCAGTATTTT.

The chain is built from TRBV6-2 or TRBV6-3 and TRBJ1-6; D is perhaps TRBD1 (5 bases). The CDR3 sequence is 15 residues long. V dropped 0 bases and J dropped 7 bases, with 10 bases sitting between them. Per the germline V gene, CDR1 is MNHEY and CDR2 is SVGEGT. The CDR3 spells CASSYSGVSNSPLHF. The CDR3 coding sequence is TGTGCCAGCAGTTACTCGGGGGTCTCGAATTCACCCCTCCACTTT.

Here the CDR3 DNA reads TGTGCCAGCCTAAGCCGAGGAAAGACGGAAGAGACCCAGTACTTC. Amino acid sequence: CASLSRGKTEETQYF. The gene calls are TRBV7-8 and TRBJ2-5; D gene ambiguous. Germline V gene lookup returns CDR1 SGHVS and CDR2 FQNEAQ. The CDR3 contains 15 residues. Trimming pared 8 bases from V and 3 bases from J, leaving 19 bases between.

The sample holds a few counts of this clonotype. The genes are TRBV28 and TRBJ2-7; D unclear. Trimming left V 8 bases short and J 4 bases short, with 6 bases between. Looked up from germline, CDR1 is MDHEN and CDR2 is SYDVKM. CDR3 length: 10 amino acids. The CDR3 bases are TGTGCCAGCCCCCCATACGAGCAGTACGTC. Encoded protein: CASPPYEQYV.

In this sample, this clonotype turned up a few times. A much larger clone sits a single nucleotide away, making a read error possible. V gene TRBV20-1 combines with J gene TRBJ2-5; 7 positions agree with TRBD1. V was clipped by 8 bases and J by 5 bases; unmatched bases: 14. CDR3 size: 14 residues. CDR1 and CDR2 (germline): DFQATT, SNEGSKA (reference sequence). CDR3 amino acids: CSTRRGSNWETQYF. The DNA of the CDR3 is TGCAGTACTCGCAGGGGGAGCAATTGGGAGACCCAGTACTTC.

There are many counts of this clonotype. J is TRBJ2-1 and V is TRBV12-3 or TRBV12-4; 10 positions agree with TRBD1. CDR3 length equals 15 residues. The V gene end was trimmed by 7 bases and the J gene end by 4 bases; junction bases not matched to a gene: 7. The CDR3 region is CASTDGTGDYNEQFF. CDR3 in DNA: TGTGCCAGCACGGACGGGACAGGGGATTACAATGAGCAGTTCTTC.

This clonotype was recorded at least ten times. This chain uses TRBV27 with TRBJ2-2; 7 bases are a match to TRBD1. The CDR3 length is 15 residues. In germline, CDR1 is MNHEY, CDR2 SMNVEV (reference sequence). Trimming removed 0 bases from V and 3 bases from J; junction bases left unmatched: 1. The CDR3 loop is CASSLSGGYTGELFF. In DNA, the CDR3 is TGTGCCAGCAGTTTATCAGGGGGCTACACCGGGGAGCTGTTTTTT.

This clonotype was seen more than once but under ten times. This chain joins TRBV9 and TRBJ1-2, with 12 bases lining up with TRBD1. V shed 4 bases, J shed 3 bases, and the junction held 10 bases outside the gene matches. The germline CDR1 and CDR2 sequences are SGDLS and YYNGEE. This CDR3 is built from 17 residues. This CDR3 reads CASSTGTGGAGYYGYTF. CDR3 DNA sequence: TGTGCCAGCAGCACCGGGACAGGGGGCGCGGGGTACTATGGCTACACCTTC.

The rearrangement uses TRBV5-8 and TRBJ1-5; TRBD1 matches 7 bases. CDR3 size: 17 residues. J was trimmed by 0 bases and V by 4 bases; bases with no gene match: 10. In germline, CDR1 is SGHTS, CDR2 YDEGEE. The CDR3 protein is CASSRTGTEASNQPQHF. The CDR3 DNA follows: TGTGCCAGCAGCCGTACCGGGACAGAGGCTAGCAATCAGCCCCAGCATTTT.

Only a few counts were recorded for this clonotype. The chain combines TRBV20-1 with TRBJ2-3; the match to TRBD2 covers 13 bases. This CDR3 region has 17 residues. Germline V CDR1 and CDR2: DFQATT, SNEGSKA (reference sequence). V shed 0 bases, J shed 4 bases, and the junction held 7 bases outside the gene matches. CDR3 bases: TGCAGTGCTAGAGATCTCCGACTAGCGGGGGGCTCAGATACGCAGTATTTT. Translation: CSARDLRLAGGSDTQYF.

There are many counts of this clonotype. The rearrangement links TRBV5-1 to TRBJ1-4; D unresolved. V was cut by 7 bases and J by 4 bases, with 14 bases left in between. The length of the CDR3 is 14 residues. Germline assignment: CDR1 SGHRS and CDR2 YFSETQ. The CDR3 here is CASGEGLGNEKLFF. CDR3 bases: TGCGCCAGCGGTGAGGGCCTCGGTAATGAAAAACTGTTTTTT.